This TCR beta chain originates from a study of neoadjuvant anti-PD-1 for oral cavity cancer. This sample's time point: after neoadjuvant nivolumab, at surgical resection. V gave up 0 bases and J gave up 5 bases; unmatched junction bases: 6. CDR1 is LGHNA, CDR2 YNFKEQ, per germline. The CDR3 has 16 residues. Assay used: immunoSEQ multiplex PCR; TCRdb lists only in-frame clones, some missing. The sample consists of around 14,000 clones, around 70% of them appearing once. The sample consisted of PBMCs, taken after nivolumab (anti-PD-1) treatment. The clonotype was recovered from a person aged 35-79 years with oral cavity squamous cell carcinoma. The V call is TRBV4-2, the J call TRBJ2-1, with 8 positions matching TRBD2. The CDR3 DNA sequence: TGTGCCAGCAGCCAAGATCCCGGGACTAGTAACAATGAGCAGTTCTTC. This sequence encodes CASSQDPGTSNNEQFF.